This T cell receptor (beta chain) was captured by sequencing in a study of regulatory T cells in long-lasting Graves disease. The time point was: newly diagnosed GD, antithyroid drugs for less than 3 months. Extracted RNA from PBMCs served as the source of the TCR library. The CDR3 length is 16 residues. Germline V lookup: CDR1 SGHTA, CDR2 FQGNSA. Trimming cost V 2 bases and J 2 bases, with 15 bases left between them. Combining iRepertoire HTBI primers with Arm-PCR of CDR3 regions, the authors built TCR beta libraries. Using its own MiXCR run on the multiplex PCR reads, TCRdb lists one record per CDR3 protein. The table includes some 370,000 distinct CDR3 sequences, roughly 12% detected once. This clonotype was recorded at least ten times. The sample was also reused in another study, on T cells in Graves' hyperthyroidism and ophthalmopathy.

This clonotype was sampled from a woman younger than 35 with Graves disease. The genes are TRBV7-2 and TRBJ2-5; D not resolved. This specimen consisted of peripheral blood mononuclear cells (PBMCs), obtained at new diagnosis, from a patient treated with antithyroid drugs. This chain's CDR3 is CASSLPLTRAQETQYF. CDR3 bases: TGTGCCAGCAGCTTACCTCTGACCCGAGCTCAAGAGACCCAGTACTTC.